These 17 T cell receptor beta chains were sequenced from one sample in a study of beta chain features in type 1 diabetes (dated by TCRdb to the late 2010s). For these TCRs, the target antigens are not known. Overall study results and their limits: A moderate but significant shortening of TCRB CDR3 length was observed in type 1 diabetes patients in all four CD4+ subsets.

Libraries came from the immunoSEQ multiplex PCR assay. The entire isolated RNA was reverse transcribed using the High Capacity cDNA Reverse Transcription Kit, and thus expressed TCRB transcripts were sequenced. TCRdb stores this immuneACCESS table with in-frame sequences only. Part of the clones is absent; in the studies checked, under half of the shortfall reflects unresolved V genes, and no reason is known for the rest. In this sample the table shows about 700,000 clones, around 15% of which occur a single time. In total, the top ten clones hold about 0.02% of the sample. The sample comprised naive CD4+ T cells from blood. This specimen's cell subset or site label, per the study, means: true naive CD4+ T cells. These TCRs come from a man between 18 and 35 years old with type 1 diabetes.

The chain employs TRBV6-5 and TRBJ1-1; TRBD1 is a possible D gene (5 bases). Germline lookup yields CDR1 MNHEY and CDR2 SVGAGI. CDR3 size: 15 residues. Trimming removed 0 bases from V and 4 bases from J, with 12 bases in between. The CDR3 here is CASSYSYSGGTEAFF. As DNA, the CDR3 is TGTGCCAGCAGTTACTCGTATTCGGGGGGCACTGAAGCTTTCTTT.

The table lists this clone with a few counts. The chain joins TRBV2 to TRBJ1-1, with 7 bases matching TRBD1. The germline V gene has CDR1 SNHLY and CDR2 FYNNEI. The CDR3 extends over 13 amino acids. V lost 6 bases to trimming and J lost 4 bases; unmatched junction nucleotides: 5. CDR3 protein: CASRPGQSTEAFF. In DNA, the CDR3 is TGTGCCAGCAGACCGGGACAGTCCACTGAAGCTTTCTTT. Combining the CDR3 with reference TRBV2 and TRBJ1-1 gives the whole variable domain EPEVTQTPSHQVTQMGQEVILRCVPISNHLYFYWYRQILGQKVEFLVSFYNNEISEKSEIFDDQFSVERPDGSNFTLKIRSTKLEDSAMYFCASRPGQSTEAFFGQGTRLTVV.

This clone turned up a few times. This chain uses TRBV28 with TRBJ2-5; 8 nucleotides line up with TRBD1. Germline V CDR1 and CDR2: MDHEN, SYDVKM. V lost 5 bases and J lost 9; bases outside the gene matches: 11. This CDR3 comprises 14 residues. The CDR3 sequence is CASSPPRTGSAQYF. Written as DNA, the CDR3 is TGTGCCAGCAGTCCCCCCCGGACAGGGTCGGCCCAGTACTTC.

This clone was found a few times. The chain uses TRBV29-1 and TRBJ2-7, with a tentative D call TRBD1 (6 bases). The CDR3 has 13 residues. CDR1 and CDR2 (germline): SQVTM, ANQGSEA. Trimming removed 7 bases at V and 1 base at J, with 14 bases between. As DNA, the CDR3 is TGCAGCGGGGGGCGGTTTGGGTCCTACGAGCAGTACTTC. This sequence encodes CSGGRFGSYEQYF.

This clone was counted between two and nine times. The J gene is TRBJ1-1, the V gene TRBV29-1; TRBD1 matches 7 bases. V gave up 7 bases and J gave up 0 bases; unmatched junction bases: 5. Looked up from germline, CDR1 is SQVTM and CDR2 is ANQGSEA. The CDR3 is 13 amino acids. CDR3 sequence (DNA): TGCAGCGGTTCGGGACAGATGAACACTGAAGCTTTCTTT. Its translation is CSGSGQMNTEAFF.

This rearrangement joins TRBV28 to TRBJ2-6; no clear D. Germline V CDR1 and CDR2: MDHEN, SYDVKM. The CDR3 contains 16 residues. Trimming left V 3 bases short and J 0 bases short, with 9 bases between. CDR3 protein: CASSFESASGANVLTF. The CDR3 nucleotides read TGTGCCAGCAGTTTTGAGTCAGCCTCTGGGGCCAACGTCCTGACTTTC.

This clone has more than one count but fewer than ten. The gene calls are TRBV23-1 and TRBJ1-4, with 8 bases identical to TRBD1. TRBV23-1 is treated as an ORF (open reading frame) with a function not yet certain. The CDR3 has 18 residues. J was trimmed by 8 bases and V by 6 bases; bases with no gene match: 20. CDR3 region: CASSRIPWGDRGWEKLFF. The CDR3 DNA follows: TGCGCCAGCAGCCGAATACCATGGGGCGACAGGGGTTGGGAAAAACTGTTTTTT.

This clone was found a few times. The genes are TRBV11-2 and TRBJ1-6; D call uncertain. CDR3 length: 13 amino acids. Trimming removed 7 bases from V and 10 bases from J, with 14 bases in between. From germline, CDR1 is SGHAT and CDR2 FQNNGV. For the CDR3, the DNA is TGTGCCAGCACCCCTGCAGATGGCTCACCCCTCCACTTT. Protein sequence: CASTPADGSPLHF.

This clone was picked up a small number of times. This rearrangement joins TRBV12-5 to TRBJ1-1; D might be TRBD1 (6 bases). The V end was cut by 6 bases, the J end by 8 bases, with 16 bases between. The CDR3 is made up of 13 amino acids. Germline CDR1 is LGHNT and CDR2 is FRNRAP. CDR3 protein: CASGSQDSHEAFF. The DNA for the CDR3 is TGTGCTAGTGGCTCACAGGACAGCCACGAAGCTTTCTTT.

The table lists this clone with a few counts. The CDR3: CASSLAFDQPQHF. The CDR3 DNA reads TGCGCCAGCAGCTTGGCTTTCGATCAGCCCCAGCATTTT. This chain connects TRBV5-1 to TRBJ1-5; D ambiguous. The CDR3 is 13 residues long. In germline, CDR1 is SGHRS, CDR2 YFSETQ. V was cut by 0 bases and J by 5 bases, with 6 bases left in between.

This clone was found a few times. The chain recombines TRBV4-1 with TRBJ1-5; D call uncertain. Germline-derived CDR1 and CDR2 are MGHRA and YSYEKL. CDR3 length: 13 residues. Trimming stripped 0 bases from V and 9 bases from J, with 9 bases between. CDR3: CASSQDEGRPQHF. The CDR3 DNA reads as TGCGCCAGCAGCCAAGATGAAGGGAGGCCCCAGCATTTT.

V is TRBV27 and J is TRBJ2-5; 7 bases are shared with TRBD1. Per the germline V gene, CDR1 is MNHEY and CDR2 is SMNVEV (reference sequence). There are 14 residues in the CDR3. V was clipped by 5 bases and J by 3 bases; unmatched bases: 6. CDR3 in amino acids: CASSPITGEETQYF. CDR3 nucleotide sequence: TGTGCCAGCAGTCCAATTACAGGGGAAGAGACCCAGTACTTC.

This sequence joins TRBV28 and TRBJ2-3; TRBD2 agrees at 10 bases. Germline V CDR1 and CDR2: MDHEN, SYDVKM. The CDR3 totals 18 residues. J was trimmed by 1 base and V by 6 bases; bases with no gene match: 13. The CDR3 protein is CASRANPRLAGGTDTQYF. The CDR3 DNA follows: TGTGCCAGCAGGGCAAACCCCCGACTAGCGGGCGGCACAGATACGCAGTATTTT.

In its sample, this clone was seen a few times. The V call is TRBV30, the J call TRBJ2-1; D gene unclear. The CDR3 contains 14 residues. The V gene's germline CDR1 is GTSNPN and CDR2 SVGIG (reference sequence). V shed 0 bases and J shed 4 bases, with 10 bases lying between them. CDR3 amino acids: CAWSVGNYYNEQFF. The CDR3 nucleotides are TGTGCCTGGAGTGTTGGGAATTATTACAATGAGCAGTTCTTC.

This clone has only a few counts. The chain joins TRBV9 to TRBJ1-1; unclear D gene. The V end was cut by 2 bases, the J end by 7 bases, with 18 bases between. The CDR3 runs to 15 residues. The germline V gene encodes CDR1 SGDLS and CDR2 YYNGEE. CDR3 sequence: CASSVSDIRLDEAFF. In DNA form, the CDR3 reads TGTGCCAGCAGCGTTTCTGACATCAGACTCGATGAAGCTTTCTTT.

This clone was observed a few times. The genes are TRBV29-1 and TRBJ1-1; D is undetermined. The CDR3 is 14 residues long. Germline V CDR1 and CDR2: SQVTM, ANQGSEA. Trimming pared 3 bases from V and 6 bases from J, leaving 17 bases between. CDR3 region: CSVDDIPPGAEAFF. For the CDR3, the DNA is TGCAGCGTTGATGACATCCCCCCTGGGGCTGAAGCTTTCTTT.

The chain has TRBV19 and TRBJ2-5; 9 nucleotides agree with TRBD1. Germline assignment: CDR1 LNHDA and CDR2 SQIVND (reference sequence). Germline trimming cut 5 bases from V and 1 base from J; bases unmatched to any gene: 8. The CDR3 covers 16 residues. CDR3 loop: CASSFLGTGTQETQYF. In DNA form, the CDR3 reads TGTGCCAGTAGTTTCCTCGGGACAGGGACCCAAGAGACCCAGTACTTC.